The 26 T cell receptor beta chains listed next were all sequenced from one sample in a study of blood T cell repertoires in COVID-19. Assay used: immunoSEQ multiplex PCR; TCRdb lists only in-frame clones, some missing. Of approximately 220,000 clones listed, approximately 86% are singletons. Sequencing was carried out using PBMCs or T cells enriched from blood (not recorded which). Receptors were obtained from a young woman with acute COVID-19.

The genes are TRBV5-6 and TRBJ1-1; D gene ambiguous. V dropped 0 bases and J dropped 3 bases, with 6 bases sitting between them. Germline V gene data show CDR1 as SGHDT and CDR2 as YYEEEE. This CDR3 comprises 13 residues. The CDR3 nucleotides are TGTGCCAGCAGCTTGGCGACTTACACTGAAGCTTTCTTT. This codes for CASSLATYTEAFF.

The chain joins TRBV5-4 to TRBJ1-6; maybe TRBD1 (5 bases). CDR1 and CDR2 (germline): SGHNT, YYREEE (reference sequence). Trimming shortened V by 5 bases and J by 0 bases, and 12 bases separated the two germline ends. The CDR3 consists of 16 residues. In nucleotides, the CDR3 is TGTGCCAGCAGGGCGGGGCCGAGCTCCTATAATTCACCCCTCCACTTT. This translates into CASRAGPSSYNSPLHF. Full variable domain (remainder filled in from reference TRBV5-4 and TRBJ1-6): ETGVTQSPTHLIKTRGQQVTLRCSSQSGHNTVSWYQQALGQGPQFIFQYYREEENGRGNFPPRFSGLQFPNYSSELNVNALELDDSALYLCASRAGPSSYNSPLHFGNGTRLTVT.

This sequence joins TRBV6-5 and TRBJ2-7, with 8 bases fitting TRBD2. Trimming removed 7 bases from V and 0 bases from J; junction bases left unmatched: 5. There are 14 residues in the CDR3. Germline V lookup: CDR1 MNHEY, CDR2 SVGAGI. DNA for the CDR3: TGTGCCAGCAAACTTGGGACTAGCTCCTACGAGCAGTACTTC. Residues: CASKLGTSSYEQYF.

This sequence joins TRBV4-3 and TRBJ1-6; the D gene is possibly TRBD1 (5 bases). CDR3 length equals 16 residues. Germline CDR1 and CDR2: LGHNA and YSLEER. The ends were cut back, 1 base at V and 6 bases at J, with 13 bases in the middle. The CDR3 reads CASSQGSQGGNSPLHF. CDR3 nucleotide sequence: TGCGCCAGCAGCCAAGGGTCCCAGGGCGGTAATTCACCCCTCCACTTT.

This rearrangement joins TRBV27 to TRBJ2-2; tentatively, D is TRBD2 (6 bases). This CDR3 is 15 amino acids long. V dropped 1 base and J dropped 4 bases, with 10 bases sitting between them. Germline V CDR1 and CDR2: MNHEY, SMNVEV (reference sequence). CDR3 coding DNA: TGTGCCAGCAGTTTATGGGGGGACTCCACCGGGGAGCTGTTTTTT. It encodes CASSLWGDSTGELFF.

CDR3: CSVVPQGFSYEQYF. The CDR3 coding sequence is TGCAGCGTTGTTCCCCAGGGTTTCTCCTACGAGCAGTACTTC. The rearrangement joins TRBV29-1 to TRBJ2-7, with D perhaps matching TRBD1 (5 bases). Germline lookup yields CDR1 SQVTM and CDR2 ANQGSEA. The CDR3 is 14 residues long. V was clipped by 4 bases and J by 0 bases, with 13 bases between them.

This clone was observed once. The chain carries TRBV15 and TRBJ2-1; tentative D call: TRBD2 (6 bases). This CDR3 is 16 amino acids long. Germline values: CDR1 LNHNV, CDR2 YYDKDF (reference sequence). With 0 bases removed from V and 9 bases from J, the gap between germline ends came to 18 bases. CDR3 sequence (DNA): TGTGCCACCAGCAGAGATTTCGCGGGGACGGGACGTGAGCAGTTCTTC. It codes for CATSRDFAGTGREQFF.

The chain uses TRBV19 and TRBJ2-3; perhaps TRBD2 as D (6 bases). This CDR3 is 16 amino acids long. V was clipped by 6 bases and J by 5 bases, with 21 bases between them. In germline, CDR1 is LNHDA, CDR2 SQIVND (reference sequence). The CDR3 sequence is CASRPGGDLSGDTQYF. CDR3 in DNA: TGTGCCAGTAGACCCGGCGGGGACCTTTCCGGAGATACGCAGTATTTT.

This sequence joins TRBV7-2 and TRBJ2-3, with 8 bases lining up with TRBD1. V lost 2 bases, J lost 4 bases, and 11 bases stayed unmatched. Germline lookup yields CDR1 SGHTA and CDR2 FQGNSA. The CDR3 totals 17 residues. The CDR3 loop is CASSLLPDREWADTQYF. CDR3 nucleotide sequence: TGTGCCAGCAGCTTACTACCGGACAGGGAATGGGCAGATACGCAGTATTTT.

This clone was recorded only once. This chain uses TRBV11-3 with TRBJ2-5; a possible D gene is TRBD2 (5 bases). The CDR3 is made up of 14 amino acids. The germline CDR1 and CDR2 sequences are SGHNT and YENEEA. Trimming pared 4 bases from V and 0 bases from J, leaving 9 bases between. CDR3 nucleotides: TGTGCCAGCAGCTCCCGGGATAACCAAGAGACCCAGTACTTC. Protein: CASSSRDNQETQYF.

The rearrangement links TRBV24-1 to TRBJ2-3, with a possible D match to TRBD1 (6 bases). Germline loops: CDR1 KGHDR, CDR2 SFDVKD. The V end was cut by 11 bases, the J end by 2 bases, with 7 bases between. The CDR3 is 11 amino acids. This CDR3 is CARDNTDTQYF. The DNA of the CDR3 is TGTGCCAGGGACAACACAGATACGCAGTATTTT.

This chain uses TRBV10-1 with TRBJ2-3; D call uncertain. The CDR3 runs 13 residues. Germline assignment: CDR1 WNHNN and CDR2 SYGVQD (reference sequence). V was pared by 4 bases and J by 3 bases, with 8 bases between. The CDR3 nucleotides are TGCGCCAGCAGTGGGGCCCTGACAGATACGCAGTATTTT. It specifies CASSGALTDTQYF.

In its sample, this clone was seen once. This sequence joins TRBV7-2 and TRBJ2-3; possible D gene TRBD2, 5 bases. The CDR3 runs 15 residues. CDR1 SGHTA and CDR2 FQGNSA come from the germline V gene. The ends were cut back, 1 base at V and 1 base at J, with 9 bases in the middle. CDR3: CASSLVFSGTDTQYF. DNA of the CDR3: TGTGCCAGCAGCTTAGTTTTTAGCGGCACAGATACGCAGTATTTT.

The chain recombines TRBV12-3 or TRBV12-4 with TRBJ2-1, with D perhaps matching TRBD2 (6 bases). V lost 6 bases to trimming and J lost 8 bases, with 14 bases between them. This CDR3 has 13 residues. The CDR3, as DNA: TGTGCCAGCAGGCCTGGAGGGGAACATGAGCAGTTCTTC. This gives the protein CASRPGGEHEQFF.

V is TRBV7-9 and J is TRBJ1-2; a possible D gene is TRBD1 (6 bases). The V gene's germline CDR1 is SEHNR and CDR2 FQNEAQ (reference sequence). The CDR3 runs 13 residues. The V gene lost 2 bases and the J gene lost 8 bases, with 12 bases spanning the gap. The CDR3 DNA sequence: TGTGCCAGCAGCTTAAACAGGGATGGCGGCTACACCTTC. It translates to CASSLNRDGGYTF.

The rearrangement joins TRBV15 to TRBJ1-6; no definite D call. This CDR3 comprises 14 residues. Trimming removed 2 bases at V and 1 base at J, with 3 bases between. From germline, CDR1 is LNHNV and CDR2 YYDKDF (reference sequence). The CDR3: CATSRQSYNSPLHF. The CDR3 DNA reads TGTGCCACCAGCAGACAGTCCTATAATTCACCCCTCCACTTT. Drawing the rest from reference TRBV15 and TRBJ1-6, the complete variable domain is DAMVIQNPRYQVTQFGKPVTLSCSQTLNHNVMYWYQQKSSQAPKLLFHYYDKDFNNEADTPDNFQSRRPNTSFCFLDIRSPGLGDTAMYLCATSRQSYNSPLHFGNGTRLTVT.

A few counts support this clone. This chain connects TRBV30 to TRBJ1-1; D not certain. Trimming shortened V by 2 bases and J by 1 base, and 5 bases separated the two germline ends. CDR3 size: 12 residues. The germline gives CDR1 GTSNPN, CDR2 SVGIG (reference sequence). The CDR3 loop reads CAWSPGNTEAFF. CDR3 sequence (DNA): TGTGCCTGGAGTCCCGGGAACACTGAAGCTTTCTTT.

J is TRBJ1-6 and V is TRBV5-1, with D tentatively TRBD1 (5 bases). Trimming took off 0 bases at V and 5 bases at J, with 6 bases between the two ends. The CDR3 totals 14 residues. From germline, CDR1 is SGHRS and CDR2 YFSETQ. CDR3 protein: CASSLAGDNSPLHF. The CDR3 nucleotides read TGCGCCAGCAGCTTGGCGGGGGATAATTCACCCCTCCACTTT.

The V call is TRBV6-5, the J call TRBJ1-1; TRBD1 aligns across 7 bases. Germline lookup yields CDR1 MNHEY and CDR2 SVGAGI. The CDR3 runs 13 residues. V shed 6 bases, J shed 7 bases, and the junction held 8 bases outside the gene matches. CDR3 coding DNA: TGTGCCAGCAGAATGGGACAGCCTTTTGAAGCTTTCTTT. Translated, it gives CASRMGQPFEAFF.

This clone has just a few counts. The chain employs TRBV18 and TRBJ2-7, with TRBD1 matching 7 bases. Germline V gene data show CDR1 as KGHSH and CDR2 as LQKENI. Trimming cost V 3 bases and J 4 bases; bases outside gene matches: 6. This CDR3 spans 14 amino acids. CDR3 region: CASSPVTGSYEQYF. DNA of the CDR3: TGTGCCAGCTCACCGGTGACAGGGTCGTACGAGCAGTACTTC.

This rearrangement joins TRBV10-1 to TRBJ2-2; perhaps TRBD1 as D (6 bases). The CDR3 covers 13 residues. V dropped 4 bases and J dropped 5 bases, with 8 bases sitting between them. Germline V gene lookup returns CDR1 WNHNN and CDR2 SYGVQD (reference sequence). CDR3 bases: TGCGCCAGCAGTGCACAGGGAACCGGGGAGCTGTTTTTT. This sequence encodes CASSAQGTGELFF.

The V and J genes are TRBV10-3 and TRBJ2-5, with TRBD1 matching over 7 bases. The V and J ends lost 7 bases and 3 bases, in that order; junction bases with no gene match: 5. CDR3 length: 13 amino acids. The germline V gene encodes CDR1 ENHRY and CDR2 SYGVKD. The CDR3 bases are TGTGCCATCAACGTTGACAGGGAAGAGACCCAGTACTTC. It specifies CAINVDREETQYF.

The rearrangement joins TRBV6-1 to TRBJ2-7, with TRBD2 matching over 8 bases. Germline V CDR1 and CDR2: MNHNS, SASEGT. V trimming: 1 base; J trimming: 3 bases; junction bases outside the gene matches: 5. The CDR3 totals 15 residues. In nucleotides, the CDR3 is TGTGCCAGCAGTGAAGAGCGGGGGTCGGGCTACGAGCAGTACTTC. It is translated as CASSEERGSGYEQYF.

The rearrangement joins TRBV4-3 to TRBJ1-6; 11 bases fit TRBD1. J gave up 10 bases and V 0 bases, and 2 bases lay outside the gene matches. Germline CDR1 LGHNA, CDR2 YSLEER. This CDR3 spans 15 amino acids. The DNA for the CDR3 is TGCGCCAGCAGCCAAGAGGGACAGGGGGAGTCACCCCTCCACTTT. Its translation: CASSQEGQGESPLHF.

This chain uses TRBV4-3 with TRBJ1-3, with a possible D match to TRBD1 (6 bases). CDR3 length: 16 amino acids. The germline V gene encodes CDR1 LGHNA and CDR2 YSLEER. V was clipped by 3 bases and J by 3 bases, with 15 bases between them. CDR3 nucleotides: TGCGCCAGCAGCCAGGGCAGGGGAGACCTTGGAAACACCATATATTTT. This codes for CASSQGRGDLGNTIYF.

The V call is TRBV2, the J call TRBJ2-1, with D possibly being TRBD1 (6 bases). The germline V gene has CDR1 SNHLY and CDR2 FYNNEI. Trimming cost V 4 bases and J 4 bases, with 11 bases left between them. This CDR3 contains 14 residues. The DNA for the CDR3 is TGTGCCAGCAGTGTGGGGGCATTTTACAATGAGCAGTTCTTC. Residues: CASSVGAFYNEQFF.